The source of this TCR beta chain is a study of vaccination effects on CD4 cells after COVID-19. The overall study: After vaccination, samples were taken early and late from a few convalescent patients. Study observations and caveats: Among infection- and vaccine-induced clones, marked clonal contraction occurred late after vaccination.

Isolation of CD4+ T cells took place after about ten days of culture. The person had PCR-confirmed SARS-CoV-2 infection between March and December 2020. It was two doses of either the BNT162b2 or mRNA-1273 vaccine that participants received. Cultures received IL-2 medium that replaced half the medium on days 3 and 7. The data were produced by immunoSEQ multiplex PCR, yet TCRdb's version contains in-frame clones alone and is incomplete. The table has around 50,000 clones, under 85% seen once; the top ten hold 4.5% to 5.5%. For this clone: As yet, its antigen is unknown.

The CDR3 runs 14 residues. The germline gives CDR1 SGHRS, CDR2 YFSETQ. Trimming took 6 bases from V and 6 from J, leaving 16 bases between them. This sequence originates from a human donor who had a prior SARS-CoV-2 infection. The chain uses TRBV5-1 and TRBJ2-1, with TRBD1 as a possible D gene (6 bases). The sample consisted of CD4+ T cells from PBMCs cultured without peptide, taken after COVID-19 vaccination. The CDR3 loop reads CASNIGAGANEQFF. CDR3 coding DNA: TGCGCCAGCAACATAGGCGCAGGGGCCAATGAGCAGTTCTTC.